The rows below give T cell receptor beta chains drawn from one sample of a study of blood T cell repertoires in COVID-19. The data were produced by immunoSEQ multiplex PCR, yet TCRdb's version contains in-frame clones alone and is incomplete. This table has roughly 200,000 clones, around 85% appearing once. The specimen was PBMCs or T cells enriched from blood (not recorded which). These receptors were collected from a man aged 40-50 years who had recovered from COVID-19. The CDR3 runs from the conserved cysteine through the conserved F or W. A D gene is named only where the DNA matches it firmly. Clone size is stated in some rows and not others, as once, few, many or a class when expanded.

j_call,clone_size,d_call,v_call,cdr3_nt,cdr3_aa
TRBJ1-2,.,TRBD1,TRBV5-1,TGCGCCAGCAGCCCCCGGGACAGGGAAAATTTTGGCTACACCTTC,CASSPRDRENFGYTF
TRBJ1-1,once,.,TRBV6-5,TGTGCCAGCAGCGGGAACACTGAAGCTTTCTTT,CASSGNTEAFF
TRBJ1-2,.,TRBD1,TRBV7-6,TGTGCCAGCAGCTTAGGGACAGGGGACTATGGCTACACCTTC,CASSLGTGDYGYTF
TRBJ2-7,few,.,TRBV6-5,TGTGCCAGCAACTCGGTCCGCGCTGCTCCCCTAGAGCAGTACTTC,CASNSVRAAPLEQYF
TRBJ1-5,.,TRBD1,TRBV13,TGTGCCAGCAGCTTACGACAGGGGGGTTATAGCAATCAGCCCCAGCATTTT,CASSLRQGGYSNQPQHF
TRBJ2-2,few,.,TRBV11-2,TGTGCCAGCAGCTTTGAGGGGGTTCGAGGGGAGCTGTTTTTT,CASSFEGVRGELFF
TRBJ2-7,few,TRBD2,TRBV27,TGTGCCAGCAGTCGAGGACTAGCGGGAGTATTGCAGTACTTC,CASSRGLAGVLQYF
TRBJ1-1,once,.,TRBV7-8,TGTGCCAGCAGCTTAGGACAGCCGAACACTGAAGCTTTCTTT,CASSLGQPNTEAFF
TRBJ2-3,.,TRBD2,TRBV5-4,TGTGCCAGCAGAGAGAGAGGGACTAGCGGGAGGAATACGCAGTATTTT,CASRERGTSGRNTQYF
TRBJ1-3,.,.,TRBV7-6,TGTGCCAGCAGCCTGGGGGGCTCTGGAAACACCATATATTTT,CASSLGGSGNTIYF
TRBJ1-1,.,TRBD1,TRBV27,TGTGCCAGCAGCCCAACCCCAGGGGGCACTGAAGCTTTCTTT,CASSPTPGGTEAFF
TRBJ2-7,.,.,TRBV19,TGTGCCAGTAGCAAATTACAGGACGGAGGGACCTACGAGCAGTACTTC,CASSKLQDGGTYEQYF